This TCR beta chain is from a study of T-cell reconstitution after alpha-beta-depleted transplantation in children. Unique molecular identifiers were used in preparing the TCRbeta library. TCRdb recomputed calls from the PCR reads with MiXCR, one row per CDR3 protein. Among 150,000 to 250,000 distinct CDR3 sequences listed, 13% to 15% were seen once. Looked up from germline, CDR1 is SGHRS and CDR2 is YFSETQ. J lost 7 bases, V lost 4 bases, and 8 bases had no gene match. The CDR3 runs 13 residues. The sample consisted of PBMCs from the stem cell graft donor, taken from the stem cell graft. This TCR was sampled from a human donor who donated a stem cell graft to a child with acute lymphoblastic leukemia. The chain links TRBV5-1 to TRBJ2-7, with 7 nucleotides matching TRBD1. CDR3 in amino acids: CASSPRQGEEQYF. Here the CDR3 DNA reads TGCGCCAGCAGCCCAAGACAGGGAGAGGAGCAGTACTTC.